This T cell receptor beta chain was sequenced in a study of blood T cell repertoires in COVID-19. Study overall: From T cells, B-cell-depleted T cells, or PBMCs came the material, which was cDNA or gDNA.

The V gene end was trimmed by 3 bases and the J gene end by 5 bases; junction bases not matched to a gene: 6. This CDR3 has 14 residues. Germline V CDR1 and CDR2: DFQATT, SNEGSKA (reference sequence). Some clones are missing from TCRdb's copy, which holds only in-frame ones; the method was immunoSEQ multiplex PCR. The table lists over 200,000 clones, roughly 86% of them singletons. Only a few counts were recorded for this clone. This TCR was recovered from a woman between 50 and 59 years old with acute or convalescent COVID-19. V is TRBV20-1 and J is TRBJ1-2; 10 nucleotides match TRBD1. The material sequenced was peripheral blood. The CDR3 DNA sequence: TGCAGTGCTAGTCCCGACAGGGGGCTATATGGCTACACCTTC. This encodes CSASPDRGLYGYTF.